A selection of T cell receptor beta chains follows, all from one sample in a study of T cell repertoires in cytomegalovirus infection. MiXCR, applied by TCRdb to the reads, yields one record per CDR3 protein. The sample lists approximately 500,000 distinct CDR3 sequences; approximately 11% were seen once. Material: PBMCs. Receptor source: a human donor in good health (CMV status not recorded). Some clones in this sample may be carry-over from other donors' samples. CDR3s include the opening cysteine and the closing phenylalanine or tryptophan. Each record gives: V gene, J gene, D gene, clone size, CDR3 length, CDR3 protein, CDR3 DNA. The D gene is left open where the match is weak. Clone size, where shown, is once, few, many, or a class for clones that have expanded.

>TRBV20-1|TRBJ2-1|NA|few|15
CSARSRGNLYNEQFF
TGCAGTGCTAGATCTCGGGGGAATCTCTACAATGAGCAGTTCTTC
>TRBV5-1|TRBJ2-5|TRBD1|few|16
CASSFPGQGIEETQYF
TGCGCCAGCAGCTTCCCCGGACAGGGGATAGAAGAGACCCAGTACTTC
>TRBV5-1|TRBJ1-4|NA|few|15
CASSFAGLTNEKLFF
TGCGCCAGCAGCTTTGCAGGGCTGACTAATGAAAAACTGTTTTTT
>TRBV10-3|TRBJ1-2|NA|many|14
CAISESNGSGGYTF
TGTGCCATCAGTGAGTCGAACGGGTCGGGAGGCTACACCTTC
>TRBV7-8|TRBJ2-7|TRBD1|many|15
CASSLRDRVPYEQYF
TGTGCCAGCAGCCTCCGGGACAGGGTTCCCTACGAGCAGTACTTC
>TRBV5-4|TRBJ2-5|NA|many|15
CASSSGWLAEETQYF
TGTGCCAGCAGCTCTGGTTGGCTAGCTGAAGAGACCCAGTACTTC
>TRBV7-2|TRBJ2-2|NA|many|15
CASSLGQGTTGELFF
TGTGCCAGCAGCTTAGGCCAGGGGACGACCGGGGAGCTGTTTTTT
>TRBV7-8|TRBJ2-7|TRBD1|many|13
CASTLTSGGEQYF
TGTGCCAGCACCTTAACATCAGGGGGCGAGCAGTACTTC
>TRBV6-1|TRBJ2-1|NA|many|12
CASSGLTNEQFF
TGTGCCAGCAGTGGCCTCACAAATGAGCAGTTCTTC
>TRBV24-1|TRBJ1-1|NA|few|17
CATTYATYGQLNTEAFF
TGTGCCACCACTTACGCAACCTACGGACAGTTGAACACTGAAGCTTTCTTT
>TRBV20-1|TRBJ1-1|NA|NA|11
CSASLQGKAFF
TGCAGTGCTAGTTTGCAGGGGAAAGCTTTCTTT
>TRBV28|TRBJ2-3|NA|NA|14
CASGGGRSTDTQYF
TGTGCCAGCGGTGGAGGCAGGAGCACAGATACGCAGTATTTT
>TRBV7-8|TRBJ2-7|NA|many|14
CASSRRRAGDEQYF
TGTGCCAGCAGCCGCCGGAGGGCAGGGGACGAGCAGTACTTC
>TRBV19|TRBJ2-4|NA|NA|13
CASRGTSENIQYF
TGTGCCAGTAGGGGGACATCGGAAAACATTCAGTACTTC
>TRBV2|TRBJ1-2|NA|NA|12
CASSGAGDGYTF
TGTGCCAGCAGTGGGGCAGGGGATGGCTACACCTTC
>TRBV2|TRBJ2-5|TRBD2|few|16
CASSEVAGGYGETQYF
TGTGCCAGCAGTGAAGTTGCGGGAGGGTACGGGGAGACCCAGTACTTC
>TRBV29-1|TRBJ2-2|NA|NA|12
CSVERRSGELFF
TGCAGCGTTGAACGGCGTTCCGGGGAGCTGTTTTTT
>TRBV29-1|TRBJ2-3|TRBD2|few|13
CSLRRGIEDTQYF
TGCAGCCTGCGGCGGGGGATTGAAGATACGCAGTATTTT
>TRBV11-1|TRBJ2-2|NA|many|15
CASSLRGGRTGELFF
TGTGCCAGCAGCTTACGTGGAGGCCGCACCGGGGAGCTGTTTTTT
>TRBV7-8|TRBJ1-1|NA|many|14
CASSLGRMNTEAFF
TGTGCCAGCAGCTTAGGGCGGATGAACACTGAAGCTTTCTTT
>TRBV11-3|TRBJ2-1|TRBD2|NA|16
CASSSSGWGGNNEQFF
TGTGCCAGCAGCTCTAGTGGGTGGGGGGGGAACAATGAGCAGTTCTTC
>TRBV3-1|TRBJ2-1|NA|NA|13
CASSQVLYNEQFF
TGTGCCAGCAGCCAAGTCCTCTACAATGAGCAGTTCTTC
>TRBV20-1|TRBJ2-7|TRBD1|NA|14
CSARDPGQGTGQYF
TGCAGTGCTAGAGATCCGGGACAGGGGACCGGGCAGTACTTC
>TRBV5-4|TRBJ2-7|TRBD1|many|15
CASSSSGTGPYEQYF
TGTGCCAGCAGTTCTTCCGGGACAGGCCCCTACGAGCAGTACTTC
>TRBV6-5|TRBJ1-1|NA|few|14
CASRTGTENTEAFF
TGTGCCAGCAGAACCGGGACTGAGAACACTGAAGCTTTCTTT
>TRBV29-1|TRBJ2-3|TRBD2|many|18
CSVVNRLAGKSSTDTQYF
TGCAGCGTTGTGAATCGACTAGCGGGGAAATCTAGCACAGATACGCAGTATTTT
>TRBV29-1|TRBJ2-1|NA|NA|14
CSAPKGFSVNEQFF
TGCAGCGCTCCGAAGGGGTTCTCCGTCAATGAGCAGTTCTTC
>TRBV2|TRBJ2-4|TRBD2|many|15
CASGRGSGMANIQYF
TGTGCCAGCGGGAGGGGTAGCGGGATGGCGAACATTCAGTACTTC
>TRBV20-1|TRBJ2-7|TRBD1|NA|11
CSAWTGSEQYF
TGCAGTGCTTGGACAGGGAGCGAGCAGTACTTC
>TRBV20-1|TRBJ2-7|TRBD2|few|15
CSATLAGGPSYEQYF
TGCAGTGCAACCCTAGCGGGAGGGCCCTCCTACGAGCAGTACTTC
>TRBV7-3|TRBJ2-1|TRBD2|NA|14
CASSLGLAGNEQSF
TGTGCCAGCAGCCTGGGACTAGCTGGCAATGAGCAGTCCTTC
>TRBV19|TRBJ1-2|TRBD1|few|13
CASSLDRAWGYTF
TGTGCCAGTAGCCTCGACAGGGCATGGGGCTACACCTTC
>TRBV12-3/TRBV12-4|TRBJ1-2|NA|few|15
CASSLSGRGSNGYTF
TGTGCCAGCAGTTTATCGGGGCGGGGATCGAATGGCTACACCTTC
>TRBV29-1|TRBJ2-1|TRBD2|NA|16
CSAPAVTSGGPNEQFF
TGCAGCGCCCCTGCAGTGACTAGCGGGGGGCCCAATGAGCAGTTCTTC
>TRBV2|TRBJ1-5|TRBD1|many|16
CASSFGQGAQDQPQHF
TGTGCCAGCAGCTTCGGACAGGGGGCGCAGGATCAGCCCCAGCATTTT
>TRBV30|TRBJ2-1|TRBD2|many|16
CAWCRASGSGVDEQFF
TGTGCCTGGTGTCGGGCTAGCGGGAGCGGTGTCGATGAGCAGTTCTTC
>TRBV7-3|TRBJ2-2|NA|NA|14
CAGSAGVNTGELFF
TGTGCCGGCAGCGCCGGGGTTAACACCGGGGAGCTGTTTTTT
>TRBV19|TRBJ2-7|NA|many|13
CASSMGALDEQYF
TGTGCCAGTAGTATGGGGGCTCTCGACGAGCAGTACTTC
>TRBV28|TRBJ2-7|NA|many|14
CASRDGRSSYEQYF
TGTGCCAGCAGGGACGGAAGGAGCTCCTACGAGCAGTACTTC
>TRBV5-6|TRBJ2-1|TRBD2|few|16
CASSSPLAGELNEQFF
TGTGCCAGCAGCTCCCCCCTAGCGGGAGAGTTGAATGAGCAGTTCTTC
>TRBV7-9|TRBJ2-7|NA|many|16
CASSSPELPSSYEQYF
TGTGCCAGCAGCTCTCCGGAACTACCCTCCTCCTACGAGCAGTACTTC
>TRBV20-1|TRBJ2-5|NA|NA|16
CSARDQGGGNQETQYF
TGCAGTGCTAGAGATCAGGGCGGGGGCAATCAAGAGACCCAGTACTTC
>TRBV3-1|TRBJ2-1|TRBD2|few|16
CASSHNRLADYNEQFF
TGTGCCAGCAGCCATAACCGACTAGCGGATTACAATGAGCAGTTCTTC
>TRBV6-6|TRBJ1-1|NA|few|13
CASSYEAGAEAFF
TGTGCCAGCAGTTACGAGGCGGGGGCTGAAGCTTTCTTT
>TRBV29-1|TRBJ2-5|NA|NA|13
CSARGYPRETQYF
TGCAGCGCCCGCGGTTACCCCCGGGAGACCCAGTACTTC
>TRBV2|TRBJ2-7|TRBD1|many|14
CASTPGQGDHEQYF
TGTGCCAGCACGCCGGGACAGGGGGACCACGAGCAGTACTTC
>TRBV5-1|TRBJ2-4|NA|many|18
CASSPEPSRALAKNIQYF
TGCGCCAGCAGCCCCGAGCCTAGCAGGGCACTAGCCAAAAACATTCAGTACTTC
>TRBV27|TRBJ2-7|TRBD1|many|15
CASSSTGTGNYEQYF
TGTGCCAGCAGTTCAACCGGGACAGGGAACTACGAGCAGTACTTC